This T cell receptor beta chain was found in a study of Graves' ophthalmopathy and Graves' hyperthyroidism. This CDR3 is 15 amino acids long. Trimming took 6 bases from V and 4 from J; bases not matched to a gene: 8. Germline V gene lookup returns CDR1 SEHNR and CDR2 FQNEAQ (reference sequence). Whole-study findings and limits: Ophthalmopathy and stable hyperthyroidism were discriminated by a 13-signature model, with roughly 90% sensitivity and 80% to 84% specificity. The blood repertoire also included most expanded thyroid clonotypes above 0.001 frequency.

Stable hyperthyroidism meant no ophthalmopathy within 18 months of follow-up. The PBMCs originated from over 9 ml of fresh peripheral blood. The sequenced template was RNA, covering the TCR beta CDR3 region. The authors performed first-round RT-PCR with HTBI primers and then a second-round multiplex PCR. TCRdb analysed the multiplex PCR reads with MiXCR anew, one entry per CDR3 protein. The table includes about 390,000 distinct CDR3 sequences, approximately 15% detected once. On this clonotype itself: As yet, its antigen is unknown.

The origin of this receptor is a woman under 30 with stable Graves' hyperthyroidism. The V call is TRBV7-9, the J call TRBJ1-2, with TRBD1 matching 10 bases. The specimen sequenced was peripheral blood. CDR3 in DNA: TGTGCCAGCAGACCCCGACAGGGGGCGGGCTATGGCTACACCTTC. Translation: CASRPRQGAGYGYTF.